This T cell receptor beta chain was sequenced in a study of OX40 agonist ivuxolimab in advanced cancers. The overall study: Treatment of patients was with ivuxolimab, an agonistic anti-OX40 (CD134) antibody.

The CDR3 is 14 amino acids. Trimming took 4 bases from V and 1 from J, leaving 13 bases between them. The germline V gene has CDR1 SQVTM and CDR2 ANQGSEA. Profiling relied on immunoSEQ multiplex PCR, and the TCRdb table lists in-frame clones only, not all of them. The sample contains around 56,000 clones, about 80% of which appear only once. The rearrangement uses TRBV29-1 and TRBJ1-1; D might be TRBD1 (6 bases). This TCR was recovered from an adult with an advanced solid tumor such as melanoma, head and neck, liver or kidney cancer. This specimen was CD4+ or CD8+ T cells sorted from blood, taken in a trial of the OX40 agonist ivuxolimab. The CDR3 DNA reads as TGCAGCGTTGTTAGGGACAACCGGAACACTGAAGCTTTCTTT. Protein product: CSVVRDNRNTEAFF.